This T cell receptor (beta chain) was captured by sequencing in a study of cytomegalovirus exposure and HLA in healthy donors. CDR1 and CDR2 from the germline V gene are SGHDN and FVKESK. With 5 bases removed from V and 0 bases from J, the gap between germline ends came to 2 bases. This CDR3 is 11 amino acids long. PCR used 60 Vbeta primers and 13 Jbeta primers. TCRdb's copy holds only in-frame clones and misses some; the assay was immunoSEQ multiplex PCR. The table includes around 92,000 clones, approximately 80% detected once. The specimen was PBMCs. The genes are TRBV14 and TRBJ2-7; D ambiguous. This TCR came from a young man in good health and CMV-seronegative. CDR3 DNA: TGTGCCAGCAGCTACTCCTACGAGCAGTACTTC. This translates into CASSYSYEQYF.